This T cell receptor (beta chain) was observed in a study of cytomegalovirus exposure and HLA in healthy donors. General study results and limits: Highly shared variants forming one cluster were likely a sequencing artifact.

The PCR employed 60 Vbeta primers together with 13 Jbeta primers. The protocol was immunoSEQ multiplex PCR, while the TCRdb copy is restricted to in-frame clones and leaves out a portion. This table has roughly 80,000 clones, approximately 88% appearing once. CDR1 and CDR2 (germline): SEHNR, FQNEAQ (reference sequence). Between the trimmed V and J ends, which lost 5 bases and 14 bases, there was a span of 18 bases. The length of the CDR3 is 13 residues. As regards this clone: The antigen is undetermined.

The chain has TRBV7-9 and TRBJ2-2; D is perhaps TRBD2 (5 bases). The receptor was isolated from a woman aged 50 to 60 in good health and CMV-seronegative. Specimen: PBMCs. CDR3 sequence: CASSQSGIFFLFF. CDR3 nucleotide sequence: TGTGCCAGCAGCCAATCGGGAATCTTCTTCCTGTTTTTT.